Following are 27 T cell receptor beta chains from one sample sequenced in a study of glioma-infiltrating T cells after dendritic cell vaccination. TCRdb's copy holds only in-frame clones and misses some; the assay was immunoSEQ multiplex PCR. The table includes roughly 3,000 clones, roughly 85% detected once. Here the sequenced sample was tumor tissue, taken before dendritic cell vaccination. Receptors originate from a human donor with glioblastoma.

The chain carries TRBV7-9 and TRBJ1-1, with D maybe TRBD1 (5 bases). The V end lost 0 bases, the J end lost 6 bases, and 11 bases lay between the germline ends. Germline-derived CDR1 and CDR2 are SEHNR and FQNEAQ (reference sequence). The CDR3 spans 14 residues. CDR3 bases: TGTGCCAGCAGCTTAGCATCAGGGATCGCTGAAGCTTTCTTT. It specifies CASSLASGIAEAFF. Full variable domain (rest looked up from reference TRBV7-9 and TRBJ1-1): DTGVSQNPRHKITKRGQNVTFRCDPISEHNRLYWYRQTLGQGPEFLTYFQNEAQLEKSRLLSDRFSAERPKGSFSTLEIQRTEQGDSAMYLCASSLASGIAEAFFGQGTRLTVV.

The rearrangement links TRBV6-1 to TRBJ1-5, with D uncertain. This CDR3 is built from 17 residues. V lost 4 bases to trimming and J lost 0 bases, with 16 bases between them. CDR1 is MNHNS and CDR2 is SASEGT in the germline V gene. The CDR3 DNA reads TGTGCCAGCAGTGGACGGTCGCGGGCCGATAGCAATCAGCCCCAGCATTTT. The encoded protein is CASSGRSRADSNQPQHF.

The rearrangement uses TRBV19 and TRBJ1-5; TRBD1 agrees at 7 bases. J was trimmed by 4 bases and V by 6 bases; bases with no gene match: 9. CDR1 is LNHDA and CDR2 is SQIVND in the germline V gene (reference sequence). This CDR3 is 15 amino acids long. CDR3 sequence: CASRPPGQHNQPQHF. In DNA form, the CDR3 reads TGTGCCAGTAGACCGCCGGGACAGCATAATCAGCCCCAGCATTTT.

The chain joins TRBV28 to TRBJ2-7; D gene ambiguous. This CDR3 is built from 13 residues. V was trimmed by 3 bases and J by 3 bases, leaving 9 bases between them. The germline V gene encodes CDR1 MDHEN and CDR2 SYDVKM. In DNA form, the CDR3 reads TGTGCCAGCAGTTTTCCCCAGAACTACGAGCAGTACTTC. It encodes CASSFPQNYEQYF.

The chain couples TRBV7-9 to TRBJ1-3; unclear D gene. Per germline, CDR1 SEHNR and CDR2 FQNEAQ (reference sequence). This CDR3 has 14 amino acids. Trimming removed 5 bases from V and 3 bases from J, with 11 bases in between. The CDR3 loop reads CASSPQRDGNTIYF. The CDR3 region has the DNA TGTGCCAGCAGCCCGCAGCGGGATGGAAACACCATATATTTT.

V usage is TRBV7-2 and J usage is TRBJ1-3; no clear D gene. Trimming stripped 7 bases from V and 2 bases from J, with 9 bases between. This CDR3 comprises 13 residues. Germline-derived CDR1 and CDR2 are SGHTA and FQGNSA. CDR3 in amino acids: CASKLGAGNTIYF. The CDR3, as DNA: TGTGCCAGCAAATTGGGCGCTGGAAACACCATATATTTT.

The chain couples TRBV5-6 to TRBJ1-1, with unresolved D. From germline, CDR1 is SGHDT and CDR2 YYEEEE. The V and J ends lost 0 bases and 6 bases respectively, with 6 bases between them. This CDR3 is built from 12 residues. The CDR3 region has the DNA TGTGCCAGCAGCTTGGGAGAGGCTGAAGCTTTCTTT. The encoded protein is CASSLGEAEAFF.

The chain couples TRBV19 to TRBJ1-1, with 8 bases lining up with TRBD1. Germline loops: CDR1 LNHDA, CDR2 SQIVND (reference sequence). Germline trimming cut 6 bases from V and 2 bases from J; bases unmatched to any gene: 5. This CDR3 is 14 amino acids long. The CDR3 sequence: CASSQDRVNTEAFF. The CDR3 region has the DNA TGTGCCAGTAGCCAGGACAGGGTCAACACTGAAGCTTTCTTT.

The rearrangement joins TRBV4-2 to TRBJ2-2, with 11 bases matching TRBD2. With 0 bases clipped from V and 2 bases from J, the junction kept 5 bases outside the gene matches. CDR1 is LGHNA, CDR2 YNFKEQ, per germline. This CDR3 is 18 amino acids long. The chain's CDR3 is CASSQEASGGPNTGELFF. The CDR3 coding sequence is TGTGCCAGCAGCCAAGAAGCTAGCGGGGGGCCAAACACCGGGGAGCTGTTTTTT.

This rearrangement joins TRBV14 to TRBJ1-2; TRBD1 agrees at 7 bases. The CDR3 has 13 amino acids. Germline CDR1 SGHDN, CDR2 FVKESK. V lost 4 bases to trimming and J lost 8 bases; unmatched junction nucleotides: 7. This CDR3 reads CASSPRQGWGYTF. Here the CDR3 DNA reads TGTGCCAGCAGCCCGAGACAGGGTTGGGGCTACACCTTC.

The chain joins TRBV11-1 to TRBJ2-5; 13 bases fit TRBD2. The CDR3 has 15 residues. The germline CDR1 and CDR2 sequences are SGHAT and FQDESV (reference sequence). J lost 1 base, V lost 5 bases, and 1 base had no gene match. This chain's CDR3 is CASSRTSGGQETQYF. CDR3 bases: TGTGCCAGCAGCAGGACTAGCGGGGGCCAAGAGACCCAGTACTTC.

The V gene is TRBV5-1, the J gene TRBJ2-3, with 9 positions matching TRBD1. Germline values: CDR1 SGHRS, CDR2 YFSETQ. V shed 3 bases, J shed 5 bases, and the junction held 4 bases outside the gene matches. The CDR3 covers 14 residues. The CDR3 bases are TGCGCCAGCAGCTCCGGGACAGGGAGAGATACGCAGTATTTT. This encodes CASSSGTGRDTQYF.

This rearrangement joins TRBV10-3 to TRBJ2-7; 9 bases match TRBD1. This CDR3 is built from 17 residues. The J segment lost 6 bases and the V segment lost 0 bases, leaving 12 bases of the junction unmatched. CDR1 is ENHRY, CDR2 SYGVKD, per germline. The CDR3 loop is CAISESWRTGEGREQYF. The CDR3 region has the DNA TGTGCCATCAGTGAGTCTTGGAGGACAGGGGAAGGTCGCGAGCAGTACTTC.

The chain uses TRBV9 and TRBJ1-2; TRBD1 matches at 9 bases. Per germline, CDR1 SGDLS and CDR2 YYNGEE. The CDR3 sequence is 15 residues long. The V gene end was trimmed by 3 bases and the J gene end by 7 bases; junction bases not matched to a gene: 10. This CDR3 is CASSEGTGPLSGYTF. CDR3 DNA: TGTGCCAGCAGCGAGGGGACAGGGCCCCTCTCTGGCTACACCTTC.

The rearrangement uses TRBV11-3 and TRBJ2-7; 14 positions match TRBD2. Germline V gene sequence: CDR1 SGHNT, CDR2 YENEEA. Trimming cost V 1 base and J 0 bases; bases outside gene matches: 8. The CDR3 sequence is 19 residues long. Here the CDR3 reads CASSLAGTSGGRSSYEQYF. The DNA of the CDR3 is TGTGCCAGCAGCTTAGCAGGGACTAGCGGGGGCCGTAGCTCCTACGAGCAGTACTTC.

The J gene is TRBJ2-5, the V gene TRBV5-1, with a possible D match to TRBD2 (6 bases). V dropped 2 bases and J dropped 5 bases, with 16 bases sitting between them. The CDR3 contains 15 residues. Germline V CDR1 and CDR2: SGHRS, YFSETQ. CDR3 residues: CASSFSGWAWETQYF. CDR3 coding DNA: TGCGCCAGCAGCTTTAGCGGTTGGGCCTGGGAGACCCAGTACTTC.

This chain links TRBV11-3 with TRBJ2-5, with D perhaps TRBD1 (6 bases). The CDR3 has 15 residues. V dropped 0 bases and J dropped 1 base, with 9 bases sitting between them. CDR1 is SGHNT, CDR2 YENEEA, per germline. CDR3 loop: CASSLDGQSQETQYF. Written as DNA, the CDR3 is TGTGCCAGCAGCTTAGATGGACAGTCCCAAGAGACCCAGTACTTC.

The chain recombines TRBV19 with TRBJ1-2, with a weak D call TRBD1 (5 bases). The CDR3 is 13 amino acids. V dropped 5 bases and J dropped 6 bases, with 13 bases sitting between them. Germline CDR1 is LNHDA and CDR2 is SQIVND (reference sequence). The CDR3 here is CASSWQGMDGYTF. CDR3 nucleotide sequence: TGTGCCAGTAGTTGGCAGGGAATGGATGGCTACACCTTC.

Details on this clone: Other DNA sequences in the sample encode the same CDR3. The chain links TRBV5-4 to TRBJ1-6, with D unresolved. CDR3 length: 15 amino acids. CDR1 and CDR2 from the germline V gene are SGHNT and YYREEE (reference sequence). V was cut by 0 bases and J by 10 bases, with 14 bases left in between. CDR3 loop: CASSLEFSAESPLHF. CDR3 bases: TGTGCCAGCAGCTTGGAATTCAGCGCAGAGTCACCCCTCCACTTT.

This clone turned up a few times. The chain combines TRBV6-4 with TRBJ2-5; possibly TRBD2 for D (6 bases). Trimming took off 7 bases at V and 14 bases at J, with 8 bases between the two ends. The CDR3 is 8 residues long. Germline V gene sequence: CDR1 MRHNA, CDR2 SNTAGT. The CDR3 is CASTRGYF. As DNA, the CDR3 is TGTGCCAGCACGCGGGGTTACTTC.

The CDR3 region is CASSPIGDTEAFF. CDR3 bases: TGTGCCAGCAGCCCAATTGGAGACACTGAAGCTTTCTTT. The gene calls are TRBV7-6 and TRBJ1-1; D gene unclear. Germline lookup yields CDR1 SGHVS and CDR2 FNYEAQ. Trimming cost V 5 bases and J 3 bases, with 10 bases left between them. This CDR3 is 13 amino acids long.

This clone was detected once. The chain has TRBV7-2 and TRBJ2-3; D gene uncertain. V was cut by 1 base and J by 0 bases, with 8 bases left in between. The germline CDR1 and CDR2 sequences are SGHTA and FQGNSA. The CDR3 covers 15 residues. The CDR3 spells CASSLGPTSTDTQYF. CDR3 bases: TGTGCCAGCAGCTTAGGCCCAACTAGCACAGATACGCAGTATTTT. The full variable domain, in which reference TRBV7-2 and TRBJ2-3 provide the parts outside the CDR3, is GAGVSQSPSNKVTEKGKDVELRCDPISGHTALYWYRQSLGQGLEFLIYFQGNSAPDKSGLPSDRFSAERTGGSVSTLTIQRTQQEDSAVYLCASSLGPTSTDTQYFGPGTRLTVL.

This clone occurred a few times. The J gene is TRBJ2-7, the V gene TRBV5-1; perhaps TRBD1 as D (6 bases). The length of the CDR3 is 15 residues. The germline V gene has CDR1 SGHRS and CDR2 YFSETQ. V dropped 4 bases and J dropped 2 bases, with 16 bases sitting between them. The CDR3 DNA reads TGCGCCAGCAGCCCCGGTCCGGGACAAACCTACGAGCAGTACTTC. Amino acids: CASSPGPGQTYEQYF.

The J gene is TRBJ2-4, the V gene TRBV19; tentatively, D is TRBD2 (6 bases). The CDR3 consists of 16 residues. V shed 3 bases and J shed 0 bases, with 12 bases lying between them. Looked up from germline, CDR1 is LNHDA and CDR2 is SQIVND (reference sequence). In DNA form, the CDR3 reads TGTGCCAGTAGTATGGTTGCGGGGCTAGCCAAAAACATTCAGTACTTC. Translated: CASSMVAGLAKNIQYF.

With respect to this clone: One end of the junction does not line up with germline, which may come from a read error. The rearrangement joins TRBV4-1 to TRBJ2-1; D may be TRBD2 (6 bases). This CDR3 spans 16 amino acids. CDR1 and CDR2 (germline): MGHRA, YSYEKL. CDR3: CASSQDPGGTGNEQFF. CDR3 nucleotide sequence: TGTGCCAGCAGCCAAGACCCCGGAGGGACCGGCAATGAGCAGTTCTTC.

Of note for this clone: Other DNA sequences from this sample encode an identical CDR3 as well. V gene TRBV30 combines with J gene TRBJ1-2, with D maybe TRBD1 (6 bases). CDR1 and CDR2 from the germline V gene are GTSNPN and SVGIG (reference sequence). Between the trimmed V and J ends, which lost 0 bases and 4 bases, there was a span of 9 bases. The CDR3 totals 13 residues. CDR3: CAWSVQGSYGYTF. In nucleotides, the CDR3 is TGTGCCTGGAGTGTTCAGGGGTCCTATGGCTACACCTTC.

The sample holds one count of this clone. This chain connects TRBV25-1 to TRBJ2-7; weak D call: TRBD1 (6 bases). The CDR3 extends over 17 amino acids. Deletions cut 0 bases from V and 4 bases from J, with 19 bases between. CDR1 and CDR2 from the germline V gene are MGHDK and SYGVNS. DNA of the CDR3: TGTGCCAGCAGTGAATATTACCCAGGGGATTCGGAGTACGAGCAGTACTTC. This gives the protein CASSEYYPGDSEYEQYF.